This TCR beta chain was observed in a study of human T cells and chemical hapten exposure. Study summary: It was small differences in pooled library volume that mainly caused per-sample TCR yields to vary.

TCRdb recomputed calls from the RACE reads with MiXCR, one row per CDR3 protein. The sample includes some 84,000 distinct CDR3 sequences, 8.5% to 12% of them seen just once. Time point noted: patch test 2, 6 weeks after DPC sensitization. The treatment here: therapeutic diphenylcyclopropenone sensitization with weekly scalp DPC. Alopecia patients between 18 and 70 years old and suitable for DPC were used as donors. This clonotype was detected ten times or more. After removal of 2 bases from V and 3 bases from J, the junction contained 16 bases not matched to a gene. CDR3 length: 19 amino acids. Germline V lookup: CDR1 LGHDT, CDR2 YNNKEL (reference sequence).

The origin of this receptor is a woman aged 45 to 65 with alopecia areata. Some clones in this sample may be carry-over from other donors' samples. The V gene is TRBV3-1, the J gene TRBJ2-3, with TRBD2 identical over 8 bases. The sample here was whole blood, taken in connection with sensitization to the hapten diphenylcyclopropenone (DPC). DNA of the CDR3: TGTGCCAGCAGCCAAACCGGGACTAGAATTTTTAAGTGGACAGATACGCAGTATTTT. This gives the protein CASSQTGTRIFKWTDTQYF.